The rows below give T cell receptor beta chains drawn from one sample of a study of metastatic and nonmetastatic thyroid tumors. TCRdb re-called the PCR reads with MiXCR. The sample holds almost 70,000 clones, approximately 15% seen once. The sample taken for sequencing was blood. The receptors originated from a male donor with papillary thyroid cancer or a benign thyroid nodule (not recorded which). Some clones in this sample may be carry-over from other donors' samples. Each CDR3 is given with its conserved first and last residue. D genes are given only for firm matches. Clone size is stated in some rows and not others, as once, few, many or a class when expanded.

J gene: TRBJ2-5; V gene: TRBV28; clone size: many; D gene: NA; CDR3 protein: CASSLWGRGSEETQYF; CDR3 DNA: TGTGCCAGCAGTTTATGGGGGAGAGGGTCAGAAGAGACCCAGTACTTC
J gene: TRBJ2-2; V gene: TRBV10-3; clone size: NA; D gene: TRBD1; CDR3 protein: CAISPRGTGPTGELFF; CDR3 DNA: TGTGCCATCAGCCCTAGAGGGACAGGTCCCACCGGTGAGCTGTTTTTT
J gene: TRBJ2-7; V gene: TRBV5-1; clone size: many; D gene: TRBD1; CDR3 protein: CASRGGQGSYEQYF; CDR3 DNA: TGCGCCAGCAGAGGCGGACAGGGGTCGTACGAGCAGTACTTC
J gene: TRBJ2-2; V gene: TRBV12-3/TRBV12-4; clone size: many; D gene: NA; CDR3 protein: CASSDQGVNTGELFF; CDR3 DNA: TGTGCCAGCAGTGATCAAGGGGTGAACACCGGGGAGCTGTTTTTT
J gene: TRBJ2-1; V gene: TRBV20-1; clone size: many; D gene: TRBD2; CDR3 protein: CSPAKSGLAGSNEQFF; CDR3 DNA: TGCAGTCCAGCAAAATCGGGACTAGCGGGGAGTAATGAGCAGTTCTTC
J gene: TRBJ2-3; V gene: TRBV9; clone size: many; D gene: NA; CDR3 protein: CASSARQYTDTQYF; CDR3 DNA: TGTGCCAGCAGCGCACGACAGTACACAGATACGCAGTATTTT
J gene: TRBJ2-2; V gene: TRBV6-2/TRBV6-3; clone size: many; D gene: NA; CDR3 protein: CASSYGFLTGELFF; CDR3 DNA: TGTGCCAGCAGTTACGGGTTCTTAACCGGGGAGCTGTTTTTT
J gene: TRBJ2-3; V gene: TRBV18; clone size: many; D gene: TRBD1; CDR3 protein: CASSPSGTGQTDTQYF; CDR3 DNA: TGTGCCAGCTCACCGTCCGGGACAGGCCAAACAGATACGCAGTATTTT
J gene: TRBJ2-5; V gene: TRBV6-5; clone size: many; D gene: TRBD2; CDR3 protein: CASSYGSASGSEKTQYF; CDR3 DNA: TGTGCCAGCAGTTACGGTTCGGCTAGCGGGAGTGAGAAGACCCAGTACTTC
J gene: TRBJ1-5; V gene: TRBV4-1; clone size: many; D gene: NA; CDR3 protein: CASSQELRGWEPQHF; CDR3 DNA: TGCGCCAGCAGCCAAGAATTGAGGGGTTGGGAGCCCCAGCATTTT
J gene: TRBJ2-7; V gene: TRBV6-1; clone size: few; D gene: TRBD2; CDR3 protein: CASSPTVLAVGDYEQYF; CDR3 DNA: TGTGCCAGCAGCCCTACGGTACTAGCGGTAGGGGACTACGAGCAGTACTTC
J gene: TRBJ2-3; V gene: TRBV12-3/TRBV12-4; clone size: many; D gene: TRBD2; CDR3 protein: CASSPLASSTDTQYF; CDR3 DNA: TGTGCCAGCAGCCCACTAGCGTCTAGCACAGATACGCAGTATTTT
J gene: TRBJ1-5; V gene: TRBV20-1; clone size: many; D gene: NA; CDR3 protein: CSAPPQVRNQPQHF; CDR3 DNA: TGCAGTGCTCCCCCCCAGGTTAGAAATCAGCCCCAGCATTTT
J gene: TRBJ1-2; V gene: TRBV2; clone size: few; D gene: NA; CDR3 protein: CASSGAPGGVGYTF; CDR3 DNA: TGTGCCAGCAGTGGGGCCCCTGGGGGCGTGGGCTACACCTTC
J gene: TRBJ2-1; V gene: TRBV5-4; clone size: NA; D gene: NA; CDR3 protein: CASGFSGNEQFF; CDR3 DNA: TGTGCCAGCGGCTTCTCCGGAAATGAGCAGTTCTTC
J gene: TRBJ2-2; V gene: TRBV4-2; clone size: many; D gene: NA; CDR3 protein: CASSQETRRLTGELFF; CDR3 DNA: TGTGCCAGCAGCCAAGAAACTAGGAGACTCACCGGGGAGCTGTTTTTT
J gene: TRBJ1-5; V gene: TRBV5-1; clone size: many; D gene: NA; CDR3 protein: CASSLDGSNQPQHF; CDR3 DNA: TGCGCCAGCAGCTTGGACGGAAGCAATCAGCCCCAGCATTTT
J gene: TRBJ2-2; V gene: TRBV12-3/TRBV12-4; clone size: many; D gene: TRBD1; CDR3 protein: CASSFGQGGPGELFF; CDR3 DNA: TGTGCCAGCAGCTTCGGACAGGGCGGTCCCGGGGAGCTGTTTTTT
J gene: TRBJ2-7; V gene: TRBV6-2/TRBV6-3; clone size: medium-sized; D gene: TRBD2; CDR3 protein: CASSPVLAGVLPYEQYF; CDR3 DNA: TGTGCCAGCAGTCCTGTACTAGCGGGAGTTCTCCCCTACGAGCAGTACTTC
J gene: TRBJ1-1; V gene: TRBV5-1; clone size: many; D gene: TRBD1; CDR3 protein: CASSPRTGGTDTEAFF; CDR3 DNA: TGCGCCAGCAGCCCTCGGACAGGGGGTACCGACACTGAAGCTTTCTTT
J gene: TRBJ1-3; V gene: TRBV30; clone size: many; D gene: NA; CDR3 protein: CACPDGQAGNTIYF; CDR3 DNA: TGTGCCTGCCCGGACGGCCAAGCTGGAAACACCATATATTTT
J gene: TRBJ1-6; V gene: TRBV6-1; clone size: NA; D gene: TRBD1; CDR3 protein: CASGQGVTPSLGSPLHF; CDR3 DNA: TGTGCCAGCGGACAGGGGGTAACCCCCAGCTTGGGTTCACCCCTCCACTTT
J gene: TRBJ2-1; V gene: TRBV10-1; clone size: many; D gene: NA; CDR3 protein: CASSEHVGSSYNEQFF; CDR3 DNA: TGCGCCAGCAGTGAGCACGTCGGGAGCTCCTACAATGAGCAGTTCTTC
J gene: TRBJ2-3; V gene: TRBV5-6; clone size: many; D gene: NA; CDR3 protein: CASSLFGNLADTQYF; CDR3 DNA: TGTGCCAGCAGCTTGTTTGGCAATCTCGCAGATACGCAGTATTTT
J gene: TRBJ2-7; V gene: TRBV6-1; clone size: NA; D gene: NA; CDR3 protein: CASRVLEEQYF; CDR3 DNA: TGTGCCAGCAGGGTCCTAGAGGAGCAGTACTTC
J gene: TRBJ2-3; V gene: TRBV12-3/TRBV12-4; clone size: few; D gene: NA; CDR3 protein: CASIVYPGTGTQYF; CDR3 DNA: TGTGCCAGCATAGTTTACCCCGGCACAGGTACGCAGTATTTT
J gene: TRBJ1-1; V gene: TRBV5-1; clone size: NA; D gene: TRBD1; CDR3 protein: CASSWGQESEAFF; CDR3 DNA: TGCGCCAGCAGCTGGGGACAGGAGTCTGAGGCTTTCTTT
J gene: TRBJ2-2; V gene: TRBV15; clone size: NA; D gene: TRBD2; CDR3 protein: CATSRDLAGVIVVGELFF; CDR3 DNA: TGTGCCACCAGCAGAGACTTAGCGGGAGTTATCGTGGTCGGGGAGCTGTTTTTT
J gene: TRBJ2-3; V gene: TRBV5-4; clone size: many; D gene: TRBD2; CDR3 protein: CASSSGLAGTTDTQYF; CDR3 DNA: TGTGCCAGCAGCTCTGGACTAGCGGGGACCACAGATACGCAGTATTTT
J gene: TRBJ2-1; V gene: TRBV20-1; clone size: NA; D gene: TRBD2; CDR3 protein: CSARDGSGRSEQFF; CDR3 DNA: TGCAGTGCTAGAGATGGAAGCGGGAGATCTGAGCAGTTCTTC
J gene: TRBJ2-7; V gene: TRBV6-2/TRBV6-3; clone size: few; D gene: NA; CDR3 protein: CASRTDRILRSYEQYF; CDR3 DNA: TGTGCCAGCAGAACCGACAGGATCCTACGGTCCTACGAGCAGTACTTC
J gene: TRBJ1-2; V gene: TRBV6-1; clone size: many; D gene: TRBD1; CDR3 protein: CASSMGQGAYGYTF; CDR3 DNA: TGTGCCAGCAGCATGGGACAGGGGGCCTATGGCTACACCTTC
J gene: TRBJ2-7; V gene: TRBV27; clone size: many; D gene: TRBD1; CDR3 protein: CASSLRRTGGGRSYEQYF; CDR3 DNA: TGTGCCAGCAGCCTCCGGCGGACAGGGGGAGGCCGTTCCTACGAGCAGTACTTC
J gene: TRBJ1-2; V gene: TRBV6-1; clone size: few; D gene: NA; CDR3 protein: CASGATGGYIYGYTF; CDR3 DNA: TGTGCCAGCGGCGCGACAGGTGGTTACATCTATGGCTACACCTTC
J gene: TRBJ1-5; V gene: TRBV9; clone size: many; D gene: NA; CDR3 protein: CASSLLGGAPYYSNQPQHF; CDR3 DNA: TGTGCCAGCAGCTTACTGGGGGGGGCTCCCTATTATAGCAATCAGCCCCAGCATTTT
J gene: TRBJ2-1; V gene: TRBV3-1; clone size: many; D gene: TRBD2; CDR3 protein: CASSQPGLAGSNEQFF; CDR3 DNA: TGTGCCAGCAGCCAACCCGGACTAGCGGGCAGTAATGAGCAGTTCTTC
J gene: TRBJ1-4; V gene: TRBV28; clone size: few; D gene: TRBD1; CDR3 protein: CASRPTGQWFEKLFF; CDR3 DNA: TGTGCCAGCAGGCCAACGGGACAGTGGTTCGAAAAACTGTTTTTT
J gene: TRBJ2-7; V gene: TRBV6-1; clone size: many; D gene: NA; CDR3 protein: CASNLQGTYEQYF; CDR3 DNA: TGTGCCAGCAACCTACAGGGCACCTACGAGCAGTACTTC
J gene: TRBJ1-4; V gene: TRBV15; clone size: many; D gene: TRBD1; CDR3 protein: CATSRLGTADLDEKLFF; CDR3 DNA: TGTGCCACCAGCAGACTAGGGACAGCCGACCTCGATGAAAAACTGTTTTTT
J gene: TRBJ2-1; V gene: TRBV2; clone size: many; D gene: NA; CDR3 protein: CASSEDIGYNEQFF; CDR3 DNA: TGTGCCAGCAGTGAAGATATCGGATACAATGAGCAGTTCTTC
J gene: TRBJ2-7; V gene: TRBV28; clone size: many; D gene: NA; CDR3 protein: CASSLWRREQYF; CDR3 DNA: TGTGCCAGCAGTTTATGGCGCCGAGAGCAGTACTTC
J gene: TRBJ2-2; V gene: TRBV25-1; clone size: many; D gene: NA; CDR3 protein: CASTDTNTGELFF; CDR3 DNA: TGTGCCAGCACGGACACGAACACCGGGGAGCTGTTTTTT
J gene: TRBJ1-1; V gene: TRBV5-1; clone size: NA; D gene: NA; CDR3 protein: CASSLEVLGGRVGNTEAFF; CDR3 DNA: TGCGCCAGCAGCTTGGAGGTTCTCGGAGGGAGGGTTGGGAACACTGAAGCTTTCTTT
J gene: TRBJ2-1; V gene: TRBV7-9; clone size: many; D gene: NA; CDR3 protein: CASSRVGASPYNEQFF; CDR3 DNA: TGTGCCAGCAGCCGCGTGGGGGCCAGCCCCTACAATGAGCAGTTCTTC
J gene: TRBJ1-1; V gene: TRBV9; clone size: many; D gene: TRBD1; CDR3 protein: CASSGGADRENTEAFF; CDR3 DNA: TGTGCCAGCAGCGGGGGGGCCGACAGGGAGAACACTGAAGCTTTCTTT
J gene: TRBJ2-1; V gene: TRBV19; clone size: many; D gene: TRBD2; CDR3 protein: CASSFPSGSSDYLNYNEQFF; CDR3 DNA: TGTGCCAGTAGTTTCCCTAGCGGCTCATCCGACTACTTAAATTACAATGAGCAGTTCTTC
J gene: TRBJ2-3; V gene: TRBV4-1; clone size: many; D gene: TRBD2; CDR3 protein: CASSLPLAGGRDTQYF; CDR3 DNA: TGCGCCAGCAGCCTCCCACTAGCGGGAGGGAGAGATACGCAGTATTTT
J gene: TRBJ2-3; V gene: TRBV6-2/TRBV6-3; clone size: NA; D gene: TRBD2; CDR3 protein: CASSYNNLAGVTDTQYF; CDR3 DNA: TGTGCCAGCAGTTACAACAACCTAGCGGGAGTGACAGATACGCAGTATTTT
J gene: TRBJ2-1; V gene: TRBV27; clone size: NA; D gene: NA; CDR3 protein: CASSFGDLAGGPREQFF; CDR3 DNA: TGTGCCAGCAGTTTCGGGGACCTAGCTGGAGGTCCGAGGGAGCAGTTCTTC
J gene: TRBJ2-1; V gene: TRBV18; clone size: NA; D gene: NA; CDR3 protein: CASSFTSGGGTNEQFF; CDR3 DNA: TGTGCCAGCTCTTTTACTAGCGGAGGGGGCACGAATGAGCAGTTCTTC
J gene: TRBJ1-5; V gene: TRBV19; clone size: many; D gene: TRBD1; CDR3 protein: CASSYGQGEQPQHF; CDR3 DNA: TGTGCCAGTAGTTATGGGCAGGGGGAACAGCCCCAGCATTTT
J gene: TRBJ2-2; V gene: TRBV12-3/TRBV12-4; clone size: many; D gene: TRBD1; CDR3 protein: CASARTGAGELFF; CDR3 DNA: TGTGCCAGCGCCCGGACAGGGGCCGGGGAGCTGTTTTTT